This T cell receptor (beta chain) was identified in a study of T cells in Graves' hyperthyroidism and ophthalmopathy. Across the study: Before treatment of any kind, peripheral blood was taken at initial diagnosis.

Overall study findings and caveats: A 13 V-J model separated ophthalmopathy from stable hyperthyroidism.

Stable Graves' hyperthyroidism denoted no ophthalmopathy progression over 18 months. Exclusion followed for patients with uncontrolled infection, other autoimmune disease, pregnancy or lactation. Using RNA transcripts as the source, TCR beta CDR3 regions were amplified. First-round RT-PCR of the TCR CDR3 relied on the HTBI primer set. TCRdb ran MiXCR on the multiplex PCR reads and lists one entry per CDR3 protein. This sample has 600,000 to 750,000 distinct CDR3 sequences; 15% to 20% occur once, and the top ten carry roughly 15%. This clonotype was seen ten or more times. What it recognizes is unknown. V lost 0 bases, J lost 4 bases, and 11 bases lay in between. Germline CDR1 is MNHEY and CDR2 is SMNVEV (reference sequence). The CDR3 has 15 amino acids.

This sequence originates from a middle-aged man with Graves' hyperthyroidism. This sequence joins TRBV27 and TRBJ2-3, with unresolved D. The sequenced material came from blood. CDR3: CASSLSDVGADTQYF. The CDR3 region has the DNA TGTGCCAGCAGTTTATCTGATGTCGGTGCAGATACGCAGTATTTT.